This T cell receptor (beta chain) was recorded in a study of blood T cell repertoires in COVID-19. Study as a whole: The cDNA or gDNA used as material had been derived from T cells, B-cell-depleted T cells, or PBMCs.

There are 12 residues in the CDR3. From germline, CDR1 is MNHEY and CDR2 SVGAGI. J lost 8 bases, V lost 6 bases, and 6 bases had no gene match. Assay: immunoSEQ multiplex PCR; the TCRdb copy retains only in-frame clones and omits some. The repertoire holds more than 400,000 clones, with about 90% as singletons. Recruitment covered 20 to 25 US areas and drew participants whose ages spanned about 18 to 100 years. Each recovered donor of Cohort 3 presented with two negative PCRs, clearance, or symptom resolution. A few counts support this clone. The clonotype was recovered from a man between 18 and 29 years old who had recovered from COVID-19. Sequenced material: PBMCs or T cells enriched from blood (not recorded which). The chain employs TRBV6-5 and TRBJ2-7, with TRBD1 matching 8 bases. Written as DNA, the CDR3 is TGTGCCAGCAGGGGGACAGGCTCCCAGCAGTACTTC. It specifies CASRGTGSQQYF.